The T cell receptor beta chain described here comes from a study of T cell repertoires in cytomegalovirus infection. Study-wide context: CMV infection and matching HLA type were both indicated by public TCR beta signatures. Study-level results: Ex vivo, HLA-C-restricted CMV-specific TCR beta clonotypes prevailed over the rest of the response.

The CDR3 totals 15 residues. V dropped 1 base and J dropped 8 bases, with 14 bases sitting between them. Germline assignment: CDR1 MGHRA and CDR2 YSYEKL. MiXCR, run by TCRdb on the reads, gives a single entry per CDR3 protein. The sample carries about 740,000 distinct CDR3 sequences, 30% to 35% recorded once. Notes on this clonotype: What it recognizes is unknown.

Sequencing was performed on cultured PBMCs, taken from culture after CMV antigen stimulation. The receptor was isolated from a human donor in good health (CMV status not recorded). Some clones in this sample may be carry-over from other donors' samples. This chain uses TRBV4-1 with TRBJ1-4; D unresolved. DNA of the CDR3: TGCGCCAGCAGCCAAGGCTTGAGTTTTTACGAAAAACTGTTTTTT. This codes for CASSQGLSFYEKLFF.